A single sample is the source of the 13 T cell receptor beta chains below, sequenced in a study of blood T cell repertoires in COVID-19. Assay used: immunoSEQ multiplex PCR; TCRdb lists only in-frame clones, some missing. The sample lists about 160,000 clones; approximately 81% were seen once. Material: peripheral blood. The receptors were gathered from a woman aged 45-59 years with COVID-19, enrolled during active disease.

The CDR3 reads CASSGRFDYTF. CDR3 nucleotides: TGTGCCAGCAGCGGGCGCTTTGACTACACCTTC. The chain uses TRBV5-6 and TRBJ1-2; D remains unclear. Trimming removed 4 bases at V and 10 bases at J, with 11 bases between. The CDR3 covers 11 residues. Germline CDR1 and CDR2: SGHDT and YYEEEE.

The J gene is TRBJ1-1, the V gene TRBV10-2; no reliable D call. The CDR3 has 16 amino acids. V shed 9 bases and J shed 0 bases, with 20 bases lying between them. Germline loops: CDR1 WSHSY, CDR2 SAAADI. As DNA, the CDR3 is TGCGCCAGTAGCATTGAGGGATTGGGGATGAACACTGAAGCTTTCTTT. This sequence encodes CASSIEGLGMNTEAFF.

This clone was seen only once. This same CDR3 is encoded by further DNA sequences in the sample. The CDR3 nucleotides read TGTGCCAGCTCATTGGGACAGGGGAATTACGGCTACACCTTC. Translated, it gives CASSLGQGNYGYTF. The J gene is TRBJ1-2, the V gene TRBV18; 10 bases line up with TRBD1. This CDR3 is built from 14 residues. J was trimmed by 8 bases and V by 5 bases; bases with no gene match: 8. Germline V gives CDR1 KGHSH, CDR2 LQKENI.

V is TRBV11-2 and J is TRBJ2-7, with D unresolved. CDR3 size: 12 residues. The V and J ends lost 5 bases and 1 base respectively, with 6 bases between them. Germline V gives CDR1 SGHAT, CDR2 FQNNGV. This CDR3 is CASSDGSYEQYF. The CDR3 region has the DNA TGTGCCAGCAGCGACGGGTCCTACGAGCAGTACTTC.

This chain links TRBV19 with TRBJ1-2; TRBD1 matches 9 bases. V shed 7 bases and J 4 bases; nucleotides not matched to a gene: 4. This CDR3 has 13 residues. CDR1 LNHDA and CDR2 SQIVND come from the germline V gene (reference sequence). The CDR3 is CASTSGQGYGYTF. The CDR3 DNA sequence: TGTGCCAGTACATCGGGACAGGGCTATGGCTACACCTTC.

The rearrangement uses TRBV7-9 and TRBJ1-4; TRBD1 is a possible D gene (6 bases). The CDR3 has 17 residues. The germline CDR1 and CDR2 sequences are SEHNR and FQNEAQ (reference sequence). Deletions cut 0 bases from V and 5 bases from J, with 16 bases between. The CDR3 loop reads CASSLAQGSGRNEKLFF. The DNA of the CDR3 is TGTGCCAGCAGCTTAGCCCAGGGGAGTGGGCGCAATGAAAAACTGTTTTTT.

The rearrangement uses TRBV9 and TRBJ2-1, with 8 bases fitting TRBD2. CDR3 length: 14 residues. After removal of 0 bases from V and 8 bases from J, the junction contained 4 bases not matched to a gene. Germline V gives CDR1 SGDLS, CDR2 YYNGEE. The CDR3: CASSVAGGPDEQFF. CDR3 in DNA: TGTGCCAGCAGCGTAGCGGGGGGGCCCGATGAGCAGTTCTTC.

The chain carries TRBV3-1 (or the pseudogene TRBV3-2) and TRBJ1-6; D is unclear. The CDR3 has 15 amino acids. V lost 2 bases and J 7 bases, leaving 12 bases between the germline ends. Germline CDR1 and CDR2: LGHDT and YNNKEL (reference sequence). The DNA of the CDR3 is TGTGCCAGCAGCCAAATAGGTGGGCTCAATTCACCCCTCCACTTT. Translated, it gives CASSQIGGLNSPLHF.

This CDR3 reads CASSLGETGWNEQFF. CDR3 DNA: TGCGCCAGCAGCTTGGGAGAAACAGGGTGGAATGAGCAGTTCTTC. This chain uses TRBV5-1 with TRBJ2-1, with D possibly matching TRBD1 (6 bases). Germline values: CDR1 SGHRS, CDR2 YFSETQ. The CDR3 loop spans 15 amino acids. V was trimmed by 0 bases and J by 7 bases, leaving 14 bases between them.

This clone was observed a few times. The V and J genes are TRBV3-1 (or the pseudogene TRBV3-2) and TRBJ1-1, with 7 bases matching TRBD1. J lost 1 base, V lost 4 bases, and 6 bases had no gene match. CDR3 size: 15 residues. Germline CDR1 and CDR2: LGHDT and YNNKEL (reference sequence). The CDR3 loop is CASSPTGVENTEAFF. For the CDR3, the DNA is TGTGCCAGCAGCCCAACAGGGGTGGAGAACACTGAAGCTTTCTTT.

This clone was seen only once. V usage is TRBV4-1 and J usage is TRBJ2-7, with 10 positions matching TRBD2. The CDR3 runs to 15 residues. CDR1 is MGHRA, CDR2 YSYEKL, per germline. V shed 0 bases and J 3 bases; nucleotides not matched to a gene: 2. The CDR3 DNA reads TGCGCCAGCAGCCAAGAATCTAGCGGGGGCTACGAGCAGTACTTC. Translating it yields CASSQESSGGYEQYF.

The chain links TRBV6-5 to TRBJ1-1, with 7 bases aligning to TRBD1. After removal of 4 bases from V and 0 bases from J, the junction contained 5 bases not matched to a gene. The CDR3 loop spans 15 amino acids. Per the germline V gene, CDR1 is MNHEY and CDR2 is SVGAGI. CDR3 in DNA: TGTGCCAGCAGTTTCCGGACAGGAATGAACACTGAAGCTTTCTTT. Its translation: CASSFRTGMNTEAFF.

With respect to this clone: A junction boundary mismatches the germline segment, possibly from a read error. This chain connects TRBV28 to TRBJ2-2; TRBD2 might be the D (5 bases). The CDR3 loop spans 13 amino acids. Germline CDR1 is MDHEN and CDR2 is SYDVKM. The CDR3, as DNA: TGTGCCAGCAGCATCGGGAACGCCGGGGAGCTGTTTTTT. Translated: CASSIGNAGELFF.